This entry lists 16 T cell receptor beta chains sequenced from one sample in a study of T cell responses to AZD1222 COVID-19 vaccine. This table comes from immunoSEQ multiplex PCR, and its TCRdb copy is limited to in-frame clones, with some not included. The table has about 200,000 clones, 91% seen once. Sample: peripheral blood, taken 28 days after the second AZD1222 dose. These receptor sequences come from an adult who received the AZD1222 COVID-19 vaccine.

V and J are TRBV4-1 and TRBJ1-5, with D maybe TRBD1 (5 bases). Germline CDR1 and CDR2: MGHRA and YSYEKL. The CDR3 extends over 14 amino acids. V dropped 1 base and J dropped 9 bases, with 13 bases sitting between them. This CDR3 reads CASSQGDRLTPQHF. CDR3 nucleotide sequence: TGCGCCAGCAGCCAAGGGGACCGCCTTACGCCCCAGCATTTT.

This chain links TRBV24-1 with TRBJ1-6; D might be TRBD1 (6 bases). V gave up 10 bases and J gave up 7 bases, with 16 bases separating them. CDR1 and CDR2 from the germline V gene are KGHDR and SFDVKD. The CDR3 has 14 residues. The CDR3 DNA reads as TGTGCCACGGCGGGGGCGGCGGAGAATTCACCCCTCCACTTT. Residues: CATAGAAENSPLHF.

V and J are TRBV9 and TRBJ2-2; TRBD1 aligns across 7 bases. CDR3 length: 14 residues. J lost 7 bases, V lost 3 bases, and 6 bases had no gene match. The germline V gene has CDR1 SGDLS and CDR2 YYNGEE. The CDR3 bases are TGTGCCAGCAGCGAGAGTAACAGGGGCGGGGAGCTGTTTTTT. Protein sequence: CASSESNRGGELFF.

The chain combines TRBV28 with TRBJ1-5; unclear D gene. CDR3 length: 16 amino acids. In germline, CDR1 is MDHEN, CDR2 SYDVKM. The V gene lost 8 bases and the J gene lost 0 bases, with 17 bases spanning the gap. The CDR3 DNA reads TGTGCCAGCTGCAAGCGGGGATGGGTTAGCAATCAGCCCCAGCATTTT. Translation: CASCKRGWVSNQPQHF. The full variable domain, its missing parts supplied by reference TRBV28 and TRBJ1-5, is DVKVTQSSRYLVKRTGEKVFLECVQDMDHENMFWYRQDPGLGLRLIYFSYDVKMKEKGDIPEGYSVSREKKERFSLILESASTNQTSMYLCASCKRGWVSNQPQHFGDGTRLSIL.

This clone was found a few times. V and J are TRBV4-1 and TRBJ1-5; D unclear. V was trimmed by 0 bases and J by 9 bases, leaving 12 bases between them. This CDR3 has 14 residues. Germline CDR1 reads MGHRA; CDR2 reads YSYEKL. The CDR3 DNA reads TGCGCCAGCAGCCAAGAGGAGGTCTCCTCGCCCCAGCATTTT. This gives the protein CASSQEEVSSPQHF.

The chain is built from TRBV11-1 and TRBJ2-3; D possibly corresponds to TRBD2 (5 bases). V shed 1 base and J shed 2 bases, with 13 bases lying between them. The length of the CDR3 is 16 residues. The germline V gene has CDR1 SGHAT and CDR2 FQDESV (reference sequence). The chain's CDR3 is CASSLDGLPPTDTQYF. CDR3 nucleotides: TGTGCCAGCAGCTTAGACGGACTTCCCCCCACAGATACGCAGTATTTT.

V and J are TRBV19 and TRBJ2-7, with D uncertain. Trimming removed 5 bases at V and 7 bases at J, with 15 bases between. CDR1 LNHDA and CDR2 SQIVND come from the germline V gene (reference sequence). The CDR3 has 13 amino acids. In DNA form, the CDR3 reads TGTGCCAGTAGTCCTGGCGTGGGTTGGGAGCAGTACTTC. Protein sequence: CASSPGVGWEQYF.

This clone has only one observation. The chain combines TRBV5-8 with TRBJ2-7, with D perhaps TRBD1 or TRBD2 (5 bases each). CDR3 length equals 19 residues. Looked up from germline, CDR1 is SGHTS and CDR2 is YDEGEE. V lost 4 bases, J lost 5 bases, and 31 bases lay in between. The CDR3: CASSRGLRRPAPVIHEQYF. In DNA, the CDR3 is TGTGCCAGCAGCCGGGGCCTACGCCGTCCGGCACCCGTTATCCACGAGCAGTACTTC.

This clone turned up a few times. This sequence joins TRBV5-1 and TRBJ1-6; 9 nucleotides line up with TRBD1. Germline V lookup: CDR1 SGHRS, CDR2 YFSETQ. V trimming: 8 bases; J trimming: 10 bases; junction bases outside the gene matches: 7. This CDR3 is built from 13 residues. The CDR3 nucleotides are TGCGCCAGTGGACAGGGGAATGGGTCACCCCTCCACTTT. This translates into CASGQGNGSPLHF.

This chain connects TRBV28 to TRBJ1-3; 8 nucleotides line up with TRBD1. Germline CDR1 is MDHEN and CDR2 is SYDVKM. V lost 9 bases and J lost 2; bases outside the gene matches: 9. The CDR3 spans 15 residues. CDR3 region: CASKPQGATGNTIYF. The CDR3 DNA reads TGTGCCAGTAAACCGCAGGGGGCAACTGGAAACACCATATATTTT.

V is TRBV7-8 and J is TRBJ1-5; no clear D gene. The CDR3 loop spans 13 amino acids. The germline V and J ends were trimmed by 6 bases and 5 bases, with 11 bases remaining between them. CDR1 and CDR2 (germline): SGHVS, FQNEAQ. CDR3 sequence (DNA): TGTGCCAGCAGTAGGGAAGTCGATCAGCCCCAGCATTTT. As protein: CASSREVDQPQHF.

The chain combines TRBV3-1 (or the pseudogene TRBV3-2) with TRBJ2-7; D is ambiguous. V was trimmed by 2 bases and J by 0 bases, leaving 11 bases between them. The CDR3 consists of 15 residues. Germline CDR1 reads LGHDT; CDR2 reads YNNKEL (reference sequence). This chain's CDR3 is CASSQSGGTSYEQYF. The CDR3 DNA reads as TGTGCCAGCAGCCAATCGGGCGGAACCTCCTACGAGCAGTACTTC.

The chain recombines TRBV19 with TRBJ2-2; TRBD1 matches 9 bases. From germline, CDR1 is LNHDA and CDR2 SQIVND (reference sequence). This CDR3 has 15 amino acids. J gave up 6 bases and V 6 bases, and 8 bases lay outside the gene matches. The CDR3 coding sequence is TGTGCCAGTAGACCCGGGACAGGGTTTTCCGGGGAGCTGTTTTTT. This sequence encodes CASRPGTGFSGELFF. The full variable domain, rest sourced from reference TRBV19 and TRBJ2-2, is DGGITQSPKYLFRKEGQNVTLSCEQNLNHDAMYWYRQDPGQGLRLIYYSQIVNDFQKGDIAEGYSVSREKKESFPLTVTSAQKNPTAFYLCASRPGTGFSGELFFGEGSRLTVL.

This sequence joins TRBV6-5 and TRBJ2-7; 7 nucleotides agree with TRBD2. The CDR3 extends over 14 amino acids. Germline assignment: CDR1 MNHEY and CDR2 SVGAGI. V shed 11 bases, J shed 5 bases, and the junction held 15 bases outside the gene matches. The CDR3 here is CARGRGRGPDEQYF. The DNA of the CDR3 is TGTGCCCGCGGGCGGGGGAGGGGCCCCGACGAGCAGTACTTC.

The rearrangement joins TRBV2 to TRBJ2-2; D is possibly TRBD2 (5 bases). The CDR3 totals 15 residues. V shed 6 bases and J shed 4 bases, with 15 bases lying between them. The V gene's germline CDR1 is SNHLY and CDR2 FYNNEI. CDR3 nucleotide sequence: TGTGCCAGCAGCGGCAATCAGCGGCCCACCGGGGAGCTGTTTTTT. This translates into CASSGNQRPTGELFF.

In nucleotides, the CDR3 is TGTGCCAGCAGTTTTTCGGGCGGGAGCAATCAGCCCCAGCATTTT. Its translation: CASSFSGGSNQPQHF. The chain is built from TRBV28 and TRBJ1-5, with D hard to call. Germline loops: CDR1 MDHEN, CDR2 SYDVKM. The V end was cut by 3 bases, the J end by 1 base, with 10 bases between. This CDR3 spans 15 amino acids.